The clone carrying this TCR beta chain has only a few counts. MiXCR, run by TCRdb on the 5' RACE reads, gives a single entry per CDR3 protein. The data contain around 100,000 distinct CDR3 sequences, under 6.5% of them singletons. This specimen belongs to a study of T cells after yellow fever vaccination. Germline lookup yields CDR1 ENHRY and CDR2 SYGVKD. There are 15 residues in the CDR3. Trimming left V 2 bases short and J 0 bases short, with 10 bases between. The sample was CD8+ T cells sorted from PBMCs, taken 10 days after the yellow fever booster vaccination. This chain connects TRBV10-3 to TRBJ1-1; possible D gene TRBD1, 5 bases. This receptor was taken from a man aged 18 to 29 who received the YFV17D yellow fever vaccine. The CDR3 region has the DNA TGTGCCATCAGTGAGGGTGTGGGGGTGAACACTGAAGCTTTCTTT. Amino acids: CAISEGVGVNTEAFF.